Each of the 28 T cell receptor beta chains below was sequenced from the same sample in a study of a mutant IDH1 vaccine in newly diagnosed glioma. Sequencing was performed with immunoSEQ multiplex PCR; in TCRdb, only in-frame clones are kept and a portion is missing. This table has fewer than 100,000 clones, around 90% appearing once. Documented time point: baseline, week 1 (first vaccination visit). The sample's treatment: pre-vaccination baseline after standard-of-care therapy. The specimen was PBMCs, collected from a glioma patient treated with radiotherapy, temozolomide or both. These receptors were taken from a woman in her fifties or sixties with glioma.

This chain joins TRBV6-5 and TRBJ2-7; 9 nucleotides line up with TRBD2. The germline gives CDR1 MNHEY, CDR2 SVGAGI. V lost 1 base and J lost 4; bases outside the gene matches: 8. The CDR3 totals 16 residues. CDR3 nucleotides: TGTGCCAGCAGTTACTATGTAGCGGGAGAAATTTACGAGCAGTACTTC. Its protein product is CASSYYVAGEIYEQYF.

In regard to this clone: The identical CDR3 is also encoded by other nucleotide sequences in the sample. This chain uses TRBV19 with TRBJ1-5; tentatively, D is TRBD1 (5 bases). The CDR3 length is 17 residues. V was cut by 5 bases and J by 0 bases, with 17 bases left in between. CDR1 LNHDA and CDR2 SQIVND come from the germline V gene (reference sequence). The CDR3 DNA follows: TGTGCCAGTAGTCCACTGGAGGGGTGGAGTAGCAATCAGCCCCAGCATTTT. Encoded protein: CASSPLEGWSSNQPQHF.

This clone was detected once. The V call is TRBV7-9, the J call TRBJ2-7; TRBD1 matches at 9 bases. V shed 5 bases and J 4 bases; nucleotides not matched to a gene: 9. This CDR3 has 15 amino acids. Germline values: CDR1 SEHNR, CDR2 FQNEAQ (reference sequence). Here the CDR3 reads CASSARVTGGYEQYF. The CDR3 nucleotides are TGTGCCAGCAGCGCAAGGGTGACAGGGGGGTACGAGCAGTACTTC.

The rearrangement joins TRBV19 to TRBJ2-1; 10 bases line up with TRBD1. V shed 2 bases and J 6 bases; nucleotides not matched to a gene: 1. The germline CDR1 and CDR2 sequences are LNHDA and SQIVND (reference sequence). The CDR3 runs to 14 residues. DNA for the CDR3: TGTGCCAGTAGTATACGACAGGGGGCCAATGAGCAGTTCTTC. The encoded protein is CASSIRQGANEQFF.

This clone was detected only a few times. The CDR3 here is CASSENRGGQPQHF. DNA of the CDR3: TGTGCCAGCAGTGAGAACAGGGGAGGGCAGCCCCAGCATTTT. The chain has TRBV6-4 and TRBJ1-5; 7 positions match TRBD1. The CDR3 length is 14 residues. Germline V gene sequence: CDR1 MRHNA, CDR2 SNTAGT. J lost 7 bases, V lost 3 bases, and 6 bases had no gene match.

The genes are TRBV7-9 and TRBJ1-2; no clear D gene. CDR3 size: 13 residues. V gave up 1 base and J gave up 3 bases, with 6 bases separating them. The V gene's germline CDR1 is SEHNR and CDR2 FQNEAQ (reference sequence). DNA for the CDR3: TGTGCCAGCAGCTTAGGGTCGGACTATGGCTACACCTTC. Translated: CASSLGSDYGYTF.

This chain joins TRBV19 and TRBJ2-3; D is perhaps TRBD1 or TRBD2 (6 bases each). V lost 0 bases, J lost 6 bases, and 13 bases lay in between. The germline gives CDR1 LNHDA, CDR2 SQIVND (reference sequence). The CDR3 totals 15 residues. The CDR3 DNA reads as TGTGCCAGTAGTATAGATCGCCAGGGGAGGGATACGCAGTATTTT. Residues: CASSIDRQGRDTQYF.

This clone was seen a handful of times. Germline is not matched at one junction end, which may reflect a read error. The chain links TRBV10-3 to TRBJ2-7; TRBD1 aligns across 10 bases. The V gene's germline CDR1 is ENHRY and CDR2 SYGVKD. The CDR3 spans 11 residues. In nucleotides, the CDR3 is TGTGCCATCAGTGAAGGGGACAGGGGCACCTTC. It codes for CAISEGDRGTF.

V gene TRBV9 combines with J gene TRBJ1-2; 7 positions match TRBD1. Germline values: CDR1 SGDLS, CDR2 YYNGEE. The CDR3 is 15 amino acids. Unmatched junction bases numbered 9, after V lost 0 bases and J lost 7 bases. CDR3 loop: CASSVVPGGRSGYTF. The CDR3 region has the DNA TGTGCCAGCAGCGTAGTCCCAGGGGGGCGGTCTGGCTACACCTTC.

The chain couples TRBV13 to TRBJ1-1, with no clear D. The length of the CDR3 is 14 residues. Trimming stripped 0 bases from V and 0 bases from J, with 5 bases between. CDR1 is PRHDT and CDR2 is FYEKMQ in the germline V gene (reference sequence). The CDR3 spells CASSLGGMNTEAFF. CDR3 in DNA: TGTGCCAGCAGCTTAGGAGGGATGAACACTGAAGCTTTCTTT.

V and J are TRBV10-1 and TRBJ2-3, with D unclear. The ends were cut back, 3 bases at V and 4 bases at J, with 5 bases in the middle. The CDR3 loop spans 12 amino acids. The germline V gene has CDR1 WNHNN and CDR2 SYGVQD (reference sequence). Here the CDR3 DNA reads TGCGCCAGCAGTGAAAGAGCAGATACGCAGTATTTT. Its translation: CASSERADTQYF.

The rearrangement joins TRBV7-8 to TRBJ2-3; perhaps TRBD1 as D (6 bases). The ends were cut back, 5 bases at V and 2 bases at J, with 17 bases in the middle. Germline-derived CDR1 and CDR2 are SGHVS and FQNEAQ. The length of the CDR3 is 16 residues. The CDR3 reads CASSRAYREHTDTQYF. The CDR3 region has the DNA TGTGCCAGCAGCCGGGCCTACAGGGAACACACAGATACGCAGTATTTT.

The chain has TRBV6-5 and TRBJ2-7; D is uncertain. The CDR3 loop spans 15 amino acids. The germline V and J ends were trimmed by 0 bases and 4 bases, with 13 bases remaining between them. Germline values: CDR1 MNHEY, CDR2 SVGAGI. CDR3 amino acids: CASSYSNLWGYEQYF. The CDR3 DNA reads TGTGCCAGCAGTTACTCGAATTTATGGGGATACGAGCAGTACTTC.

This clone is a singleton in its sample. The genes are TRBV18 and TRBJ2-7, with TRBD2 matching 12 bases. V gave up 4 bases and J gave up 5 bases; unmatched junction bases: 3. Germline V gene sequence: CDR1 KGHSH, CDR2 LQKENI. This CDR3 comprises 14 residues. CDR3 sequence: CASSQTSGSDEQYF. DNA of the CDR3: TGTGCCAGCTCACAGACTAGCGGGAGCGACGAGCAGTACTTC.

The V call is TRBV14, the J call TRBJ1-2; the D is unclear. Germline V gene lookup returns CDR1 SGHDN and CDR2 FVKESK. This CDR3 region has 14 residues. V gave up 0 bases and J gave up 4 bases, with 9 bases separating them. CDR3 coding DNA: TGTGCCAGCAGCCAAGATCCAGTGGCCTATGGCTACACCTTC. Translating it yields CASSQDPVAYGYTF.

V gene TRBV7-9 combines with J gene TRBJ2-5; D is ambiguous. The V end lost 5 bases, the J end lost 8 bases, and 9 bases lay between the germline ends. The CDR3 contains 11 residues. CDR1 and CDR2 (germline): SEHNR, FQNEAQ (reference sequence). CDR3 nucleotide sequence: TGTGCCAGCAGCCTTAAAGGAACCCAGTACTTC. Amino acids: CASSLKGTQYF. The full variable domain, its missing parts supplied by reference TRBV7-9 and TRBJ2-5, is DTGVSQNPRHKITKRGQNVTFRCDPISEHNRLYWYRQTLGQGPEFLTYFQNEAQLEKSRLLSDRFSAERPKGSFSTLEIQRTEQGDSAMYLCASSLKGTQYFGPGTRLLVL.

The chain is built from TRBV5-4 and TRBJ2-3; D might be TRBD1 (6 bases). The CDR3 runs to 14 residues. Trimming took off 7 bases at V and 5 bases at J, with 17 bases between the two ends. Germline values: CDR1 SGHNT, CDR2 YYREEE (reference sequence). The CDR3 spells CASRFGEGGDTQYF. CDR3 nucleotide sequence: TGTGCCAGCCGGTTTGGGGAAGGGGGAGATACGCAGTATTTT.

J is TRBJ2-7 and V is TRBV7-9; TRBD2 might be the D (6 bases). This CDR3 comprises 12 residues. Germline CDR1 SEHNR, CDR2 FQNEAQ (reference sequence). Between the trimmed V and J ends, which lost 5 bases and 7 bases, there was a span of 12 bases. The CDR3 DNA follows: TGTGCCAGCAGCCGAACTAGCCCGGAGCAGTACTTC. This sequence encodes CASSRTSPEQYF.

Written as DNA, the CDR3 is TGCAGTGCTAGAGGAGGCGGGGAGCTGTTTTTT. This translates into CSARGGGELFF. V is TRBV20-1 and J is TRBJ2-2; D is undetermined. The germline gives CDR1 DFQATT, CDR2 SNEGSKA (reference sequence). This CDR3 spans 11 amino acids. Trimming pared 1 base from V and 7 bases from J, leaving 4 bases between.

The V call is TRBV5-1, the J call TRBJ2-1; 11 bases agree with TRBD2. The CDR3 loop spans 15 amino acids. Trimming cost V 4 bases and J 6 bases; bases outside gene matches: 6. Germline V gene sequence: CDR1 SGHRS, CDR2 YFSETQ. CDR3 loop: CASSHTSGSLNEQFF. The DNA of the CDR3 is TGCGCCAGCAGCCATACTAGCGGGAGCCTCAATGAGCAGTTCTTC.

V gene TRBV2 combines with J gene TRBJ1-1; D unclear. The length of the CDR3 is 15 residues. Germline CDR1 and CDR2: SNHLY and FYNNEI. Trimming left V 0 bases short and J 2 bases short, with 10 bases between. The CDR3 DNA sequence: TGTGCCAGCAGTGAAGCGCTGGCGGGAAACACTGAAGCTTTCTTT. Its protein product is CASSEALAGNTEAFF.

J is TRBJ1-1 and V is TRBV29-1; no clear D gene. Germline CDR1 is SQVTM and CDR2 is ANQGSEA. Trimming took off 4 bases at V and 6 bases at J, with 15 bases between the two ends. The CDR3 is made up of 13 amino acids. The CDR3 protein is CSVAPLGRAEAFF. CDR3 nucleotide sequence: TGCAGCGTTGCCCCACTAGGTCGGGCTGAAGCTTTCTTT.

The V and J genes are TRBV18 and TRBJ1-3, with D hard to call. Deletions cut 3 bases from V and 0 bases from J, with 6 bases between. The CDR3 covers 14 residues. Germline V gene data show CDR1 as KGHSH and CDR2 as LQKENI. In nucleotides, the CDR3 is TGTGCCAGCTCACCGTCCAGCTCTGGAAACACCATATATTTT. Its protein product is CASSPSSSGNTIYF.

This clone was counted once. This chain uses TRBV29-1 with TRBJ2-7; 10 positions match TRBD1. Losses at the gene ends were 6 bases for V and 5 bases for J; bases not matched to a gene: 13. The CDR3 is made up of 15 amino acids. Germline assignment: CDR1 SQVTM and CDR2 ANQGSEA. The CDR3 DNA reads as TGCAGCGTAGAGACAGGGGGCGGCCCCCCCCACGAGCAGTACTTC. It encodes CSVETGGGPPHEQYF.

The chain is built from TRBV28 and TRBJ2-7, with 9 bases matching TRBD1. Unmatched junction bases numbered 9, after V lost 8 bases and J lost 4 bases. Per germline, CDR1 MDHEN and CDR2 SYDVKM. The CDR3 totals 14 residues. The CDR3 nucleotides read TGTGCCAGCGGATTACAGGGGGCGAGTTACGAGCAGTACTTC. This encodes CASGLQGASYEQYF. The whole variable domain, filled in from reference TRBV28 and TRBJ2-7, reads DVKVTQSSRYLVKRTGEKVFLECVQDMDHENMFWYRQDPGLGLRLIYFSYDVKMKEKGDIPEGYSVSREKKERFSLILESASTNQTSMYLCASGLQGASYEQYFGPGTRLTVT.

The gene calls are TRBV6-1 and TRBJ2-7, with D tentatively TRBD2 (7 bases). The CDR3 runs 15 residues. Germline values: CDR1 MNHNS, CDR2 SASEGT. V dropped 0 bases and J dropped 2 bases, with 11 bases sitting between them. The chain's CDR3 is CASSEAGGAAYEQYF. For the CDR3, the DNA is TGTGCCAGCAGTGAAGCAGGGGGGGCGGCCTACGAGCAGTACTTC.

The rearrangement links TRBV2 to TRBJ2-3; 8 bases are shared with TRBD1. The CDR3 extends over 15 amino acids. Germline V gene sequence: CDR1 SNHLY, CDR2 FYNNEI. The V gene end was trimmed by 6 bases and the J gene end by 2 bases; junction bases not matched to a gene: 7. The CDR3 DNA is TGTGCCAGCAGGAACAGGGGGTCAGTCACAGATACGCAGTATTTT. This sequence encodes CASRNRGSVTDTQYF.

The chain combines TRBV4-1 with TRBJ1-1, with D possibly being TRBD1 (6 bases). The CDR3 extends over 15 amino acids. Germline loops: CDR1 MGHRA, CDR2 YSYEKL. Trimming stripped 0 bases from V and 1 base from J, with 9 bases between. CDR3 amino acids: CASSQEGHPNTEAFF. The CDR3 DNA sequence: TGCGCCAGCAGCCAAGAGGGACACCCGAACACTGAAGCTTTCTTT.